Listed below are T cell receptor beta chains from one sample, sequenced in a study of T cell changes during pregnancy in multiple sclerosis. The assay was immunoSEQ multiplex PCR, and TCRdb's table has in-frame clones only and misses some. This sample has 88,000 or so clones; about 91% occur once, and the top ten carry roughly 1.4%. Sequenced here: peripheral blood, sampled before pregnancy. The source is a female donor with multiple sclerosis, enrolled in a pregnancy study. The CDR3 runs from the conserved cysteine through the conserved F or W. Fields, in order: J gene, clone size, V gene, CDR3 protein. Some rows mark clone size as missing; the rest say once, few, many or name a class of expanded clone.

j_call: TRBJ1-2
clone_size: .
v_call: TRBV27
cdr3_aa: CASSPVRGGYGYTF

j_call: TRBJ1-1
clone_size: .
v_call: TRBV19
cdr3_aa: CASSIGQGELPNTEAFF

j_call: TRBJ2-2
clone_size: once
v_call: TRBV6-1
cdr3_aa: CASSDYLAGLNTGELFF

j_call: TRBJ2-2
clone_size: .
v_call: TRBV29-1
cdr3_aa: CSVDRGGTGELFF

j_call: TRBJ2-7
clone_size: .
v_call: TRBV5-5
cdr3_aa: CASSLALRWGSPYEQYF

j_call: TRBJ2-5
clone_size: .
v_call: TRBV5-6
cdr3_aa: CASSSGTEETQYF

j_call: TRBJ2-5
clone_size: .
v_call: TRBV7-3
cdr3_aa: CASSTNRAETQYF

j_call: TRBJ2-1
clone_size: once
v_call: TRBV5-4
cdr3_aa: CASSPPGQGGKFF

j_call: TRBJ2-7
clone_size: .
v_call: TRBV5-4
cdr3_aa: CASSRRGGSFTYEQYF

j_call: TRBJ2-3
clone_size: .
v_call: TRBV6-5
cdr3_aa: CASSYYSGGPDTQYF

j_call: TRBJ2-5
clone_size: .
v_call: TRBV6-5
cdr3_aa: CASSTSSSGTSDF

j_call: TRBJ1-6
clone_size: .
v_call: TRBV9
cdr3_aa: CASSVGGLGQAALHF

j_call: TRBJ1-2
clone_size: .
v_call: TRBV19
cdr3_aa: CASSSPGKPHGYTF

j_call: TRBJ1-2
clone_size: .
v_call: TRBV6-5
cdr3_aa: CASSLGQGAGYGYTF

j_call: TRBJ1-5
clone_size: .
v_call: TRBV19
cdr3_aa: CASSYVFSGDQPQHF

j_call: TRBJ1-1
clone_size: .
v_call: TRBV5-1
cdr3_aa: CVSSSPGPGDTEAFF

j_call: TRBJ1-2
clone_size: .
v_call: TRBV4-1
cdr3_aa: CASSQADRGYIGYTF

j_call: TRBJ1-2
clone_size: .
v_call: TRBV5-6
cdr3_aa: CASSLGKTLNYGYTF

j_call: TRBJ2-1
clone_size: .
v_call: TRBV13
cdr3_aa: CASSLGTAGSNEQFF

j_call: TRBJ1-1
clone_size: .
v_call: TRBV9
cdr3_aa: CASSFGQGEGRAFF

j_call: TRBJ1-2
clone_size: .
v_call: TRBV9
cdr3_aa: CASSDGVLHYGYTF

j_call: TRBJ2-3
clone_size: .
v_call: TRBV7-3
cdr3_aa: CASSLGSHGTDTQYF

j_call: TRBJ1-1
clone_size: few
v_call: TRBV4-1
cdr3_aa: CASSQVSTGNTEAFF

j_call: TRBJ2-5
clone_size: .
v_call: TRBV11-1
cdr3_aa: CASSSWTLGGQETQYF

j_call: TRBJ1-3
clone_size: once
v_call: TRBV19
cdr3_aa: CASTGYSGNTIYF

j_call: TRBJ2-3
clone_size: .
v_call: TRBV5-1
cdr3_aa: CASSLATSGADTQYF

j_call: TRBJ2-7
clone_size: .
v_call: TRBV6-5
cdr3_aa: CASSYDGSTYEQYF

j_call: TRBJ1-2
clone_size: once
v_call: TRBV19
cdr3_aa: CASSISGGFGYTF

j_call: TRBJ1-3
clone_size: .
v_call: TRBV6-1
cdr3_aa: CASVRGSSGNTIYF

j_call: TRBJ2-7
clone_size: .
v_call: TRBV2
cdr3_aa: CASRRLTGDDEQYF

j_call: TRBJ2-7
clone_size: .
v_call: TRBV13
cdr3_aa: CASSPRQGLFYEQYF

j_call: TRBJ1-6
clone_size: .
v_call: TRBV19
cdr3_aa: CASSPKGQGLSYNSPLHF

j_call: TRBJ2-7
clone_size: .
v_call: TRBV5-1
cdr3_aa: CASSPGTLGPYEQYF

j_call: TRBJ2-7
clone_size: .
v_call: TRBV18
cdr3_aa: CASSPTGGTGEQYF

j_call: TRBJ2-3
clone_size: .
v_call: TRBV5-6
cdr3_aa: CASSLGDTSTDTQYF

j_call: TRBJ2-5
clone_size: .
v_call: TRBV5-4
cdr3_aa: CASSLYGREETQYF

j_call: TRBJ2-2
clone_size: .
v_call: TRBV13
cdr3_aa: CASSLVAGTGELFF

j_call: TRBJ1-2
clone_size: .
v_call: TRBV5-6
cdr3_aa: CASTTDRLYGYTF

j_call: TRBJ1-1
clone_size: .
v_call: TRBV7-9
cdr3_aa: CASSLISQGNTEAFF

j_call: TRBJ1-4
clone_size: .
v_call: TRBV4-2
cdr3_aa: CASSPQDVTTNEKLFF

j_call: TRBJ1-1
clone_size: .
v_call: TRBV2
cdr3_aa: CASSGGPTGPNTEAFF

j_call: TRBJ1-5
clone_size: .
v_call: TRBV18
cdr3_aa: CASSPLGGEQPQHF